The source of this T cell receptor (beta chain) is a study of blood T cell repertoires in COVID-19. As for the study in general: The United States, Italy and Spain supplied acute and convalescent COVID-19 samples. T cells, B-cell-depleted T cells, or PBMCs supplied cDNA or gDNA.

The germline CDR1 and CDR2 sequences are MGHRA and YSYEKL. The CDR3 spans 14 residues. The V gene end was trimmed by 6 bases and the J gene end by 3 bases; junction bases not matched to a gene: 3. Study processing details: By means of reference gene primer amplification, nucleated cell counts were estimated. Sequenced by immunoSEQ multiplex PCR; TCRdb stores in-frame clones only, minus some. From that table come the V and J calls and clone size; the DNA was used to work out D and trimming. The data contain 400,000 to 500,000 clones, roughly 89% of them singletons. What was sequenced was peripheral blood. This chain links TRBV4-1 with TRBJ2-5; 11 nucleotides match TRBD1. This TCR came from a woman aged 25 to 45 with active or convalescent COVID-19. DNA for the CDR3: TGCGCCAGCAGAAGGACAGGGGGCGAAGAGACCCAGTACTTC. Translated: CASRRTGGEETQYF.